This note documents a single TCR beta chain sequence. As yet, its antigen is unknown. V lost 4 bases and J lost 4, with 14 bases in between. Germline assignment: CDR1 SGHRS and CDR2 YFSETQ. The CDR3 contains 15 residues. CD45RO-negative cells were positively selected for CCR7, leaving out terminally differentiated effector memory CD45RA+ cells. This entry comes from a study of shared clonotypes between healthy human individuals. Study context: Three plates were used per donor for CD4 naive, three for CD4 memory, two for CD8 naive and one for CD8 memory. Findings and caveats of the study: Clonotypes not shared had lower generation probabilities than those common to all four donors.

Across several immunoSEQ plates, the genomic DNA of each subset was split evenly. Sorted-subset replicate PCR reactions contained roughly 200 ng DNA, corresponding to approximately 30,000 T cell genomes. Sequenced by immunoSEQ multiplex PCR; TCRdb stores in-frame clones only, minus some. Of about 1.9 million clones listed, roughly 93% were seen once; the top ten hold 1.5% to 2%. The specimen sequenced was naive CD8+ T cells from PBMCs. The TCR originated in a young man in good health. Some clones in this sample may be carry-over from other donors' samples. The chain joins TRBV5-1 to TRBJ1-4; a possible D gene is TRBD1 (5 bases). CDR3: CASSPAGPINEKLFF. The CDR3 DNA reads TGCGCCAGCAGCCCGGCGGGACCCATTAATGAAAAACTGTTTTTT.